This T cell receptor (beta chain) stems from a study of blood T cell repertoires in COVID-19. At the level of the study: Samples taken during acute and convalescent COVID-19 were collected in the United States, Italy and Spain. In each case, the material was cDNA or gDNA derived from T cells, B-cell-depleted T cells, or PBMCs.

Original analysis: The authors estimated nucleated cell counts from reference gene primer amplification. The protocol was immunoSEQ multiplex PCR, while the TCRdb copy is restricted to in-frame clones and leaves out a portion. The D gene and trimming were derived from the DNA, and the V and J assignments and clone size from that table. The repertoire holds 95,000 to 150,000 clones, with about 79% as singletons. V lost 1 base to trimming and J lost 0 bases, with 13 bases between them. The CDR3 contains 17 residues. Germline V gene lookup returns CDR1 LGHNA and CDR2 YSLEER. This chain links TRBV4-3 with TRBJ1-5; no reliable D call. The sequence came from a man aged 70-80 years with acute or convalescent COVID-19. The sequencing sample was made of peripheral blood. DNA of the CDR3: TGCGCCAGCAGCCAAGGAGTCGGGAAGGGTAGCAATCAGCCCCAGCATTTT. Translated, it gives CASSQGVGKGSNQPQHF.